The clone carrying this T cell receptor beta chain occurred many times. The data are from a study of regulatory T cells in long-lasting Graves disease. Time point defined: persistent/refractory GD, antithyroid drugs over 5 years with positive TRAb. Making the TCR library involved RNA that had been extracted from PBMCs. V dropped 8 bases and J dropped 2; count of bases not matched to a gene: 8. The CDR3 covers 14 residues. Germline lookup yields CDR1 SNHLY and CDR2 FYNNEI. Assembly of TCR beta libraries relied on iRepertoire HTBI primers together with Arm-PCR of CDR3 regions. A single record per CDR3 protein comes from TCRdb applying MiXCR to the multiplex PCR reads. This table holds fewer than 400,000 distinct CDR3 sequences, around 21% found once.

This chain links TRBV2 with TRBJ1-1; 7 nucleotides line up with TRBD1. The sample was peripheral blood mononuclear cells (PBMCs), taken when the disease was refractory, from a patient treated with antithyroid drugs. The TCR sequence derives from a female donor with Graves disease. CDR3 residues: CASRKQGINTEAFF. For the CDR3, the DNA is TGTGCCAGCCGGAAACAGGGGATAAACACTGAAGCTTTCTTT.